This TCR beta chain was identified during a study of OX40 agonist ivuxolimab in advanced cancers. Study details: Patients were treated with ivuxolimab, an agonistic anti-OX40 (CD134) antibody. Prior anti-PD-1, anti-PD-L1 or anti-CTLA-4 therapy did not bar entry, and more than 35% had some. Study observations and caveats: At 0.1 to 3.0 mg/kg and by week 6, clonal expansion occurred in CD4+ and CD8+ blood T cells. A proportion of nonresponders additionally exhibited low normalized T-cell clonal expansion.

Some clones are missing from TCRdb's copy, which holds only in-frame ones; the method was immunoSEQ multiplex PCR. The table shows tens of thousands of clones, with around 83% occurring only once. Concerning this clone itself: Its antigen is unidentified.

V dropped 4 bases and J dropped 2 bases, with 13 bases sitting between them. This CDR3 is 15 amino acids long. Germline loops: CDR1 MNHNS, CDR2 SASEGT. The rearrangement uses TRBV6-1 and TRBJ2-3, with a possible D match to TRBD2 (5 bases). The sequencing here drew on CD4+ or CD8+ T cells sorted from blood, taken in a trial of the OX40 agonist ivuxolimab. The origin of this receptor is an adult with an advanced solid tumor such as melanoma, head and neck, liver or kidney cancer. This CDR3 is CASSVQYDYTDTQYF. The CDR3 region has the DNA TGTGCCAGCAGTGTTCAGTACGACTACACAGATACGCAGTATTTT.